This TCR beta chain was retrieved from a study of shared clonotypes between healthy human individuals. Study observations and caveats: Shared across a handful of donors were around 5% of the naive CD4 clonotypes.

V was pared by 3 bases and J by 2 bases, with 10 bases between. This CDR3 is built from 14 residues. The germline V gene encodes CDR1 LGHNA and CDR2 YNFKEQ. This clone occurred once. Its antigen is unknown. Assay used: immunoSEQ multiplex PCR; TCRdb lists only in-frame clones, some missing. The profile covers over a million clones, with 70% to 80% appearing a single time and approximately 1.5% taken by the ten largest. This chain joins TRBV4-2 and TRBJ2-5; no definite D call. This TCR was recovered from a man between 18 and 29 years old in good health. Sequencing input: memory CD4+ T cells sorted from blood. The subset was: CD45RA-negative fraction. The CDR3 bases are TGTGCCAGCAGCCAGTCACAGAGACAAGAGACCCAGTACTTC. Protein product: CASSQSQRQETQYF.